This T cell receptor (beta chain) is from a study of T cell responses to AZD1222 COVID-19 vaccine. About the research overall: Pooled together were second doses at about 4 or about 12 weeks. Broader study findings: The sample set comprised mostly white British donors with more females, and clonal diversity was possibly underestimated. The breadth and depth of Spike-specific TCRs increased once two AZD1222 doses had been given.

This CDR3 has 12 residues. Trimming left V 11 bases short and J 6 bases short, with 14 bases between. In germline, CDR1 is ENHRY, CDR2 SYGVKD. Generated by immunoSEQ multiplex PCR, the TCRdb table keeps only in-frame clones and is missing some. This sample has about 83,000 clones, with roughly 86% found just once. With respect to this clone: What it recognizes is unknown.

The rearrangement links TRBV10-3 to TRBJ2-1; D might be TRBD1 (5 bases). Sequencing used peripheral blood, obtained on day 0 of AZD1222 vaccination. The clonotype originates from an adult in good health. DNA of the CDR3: TGTGCCTTGAAGGGGCCCTCCAATGAGCAGTTCTTC. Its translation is CALKGPSNEQFF.